The clone carrying this T cell receptor (beta chain) was seen a handful of times. The target antigen is unknown. This sample stems from a study of blood T cells in healthy people across ages. Study observations and caveats: Estimates of total diversity, which came from one million sequenced T cells, were considered to be underestimates.

Caucasian, healthy and from Russia, the donors were aged between about 6 and 90. Isolating PBMCs gave at least 6 million of these cells per sample. A second roughly 6 to 12 cycle PCR used barcoded and J-beta primers. TCRdb fed the 5' RACE reads into MiXCR, producing one record per CDR3 protein. The table records approximately 1,000,000 distinct CDR3 sequences, under 40% of them present only once. With V trimmed by 1 base and J by 4 bases, 6 bases remained unmatched. The CDR3 contains 15 residues. Germline CDR1 and CDR2: MNHNS and SASEGT. V gene TRBV6-1 combines with J gene TRBJ1-2; 7 bases fit TRBD1. The sample was blood. This TCR was sampled from a man younger than 30 in good health. CDR3 in DNA: TGTGCCAGCAGTGAAGGGACAGGTGGGGGCTATGGCTACACCTTC. Translated, it gives CASSEGTGGGYGYTF.